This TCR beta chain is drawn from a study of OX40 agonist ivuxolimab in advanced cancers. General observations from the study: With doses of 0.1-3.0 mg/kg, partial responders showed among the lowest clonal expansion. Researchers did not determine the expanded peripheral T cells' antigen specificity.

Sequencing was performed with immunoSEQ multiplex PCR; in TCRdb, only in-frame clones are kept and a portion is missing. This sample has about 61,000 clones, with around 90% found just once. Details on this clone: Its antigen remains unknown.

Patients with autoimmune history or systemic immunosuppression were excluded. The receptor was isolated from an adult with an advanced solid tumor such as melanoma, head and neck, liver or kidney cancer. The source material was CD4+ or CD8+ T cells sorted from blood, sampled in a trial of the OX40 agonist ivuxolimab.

In DNA, the CDR3 is TGTGCCAGCAGCTTGGAAGAGAGTGCTACGCAGTATTTT. Its protein is CASSLEESATQYF. The rearrangement uses TRBV5-5 and TRBJ2-3; D is unclear. The germline V gene encodes CDR1 SGHKS and CDR2 YYEKEE (reference sequence). Trimming cost V 0 bases and J 8 bases, with 10 bases left between them. The CDR3 extends over 13 amino acids.